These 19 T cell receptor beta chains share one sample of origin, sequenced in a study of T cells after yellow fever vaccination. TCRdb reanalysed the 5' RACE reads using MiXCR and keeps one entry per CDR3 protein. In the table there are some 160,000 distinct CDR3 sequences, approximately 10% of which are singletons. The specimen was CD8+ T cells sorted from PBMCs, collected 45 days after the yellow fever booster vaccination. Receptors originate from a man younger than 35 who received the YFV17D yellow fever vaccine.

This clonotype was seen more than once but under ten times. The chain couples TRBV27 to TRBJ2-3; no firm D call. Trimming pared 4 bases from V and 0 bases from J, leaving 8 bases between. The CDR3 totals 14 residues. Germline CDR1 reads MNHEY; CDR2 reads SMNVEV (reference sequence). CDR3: CASSWQHSTDTQYF. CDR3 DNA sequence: TGTGCCAGCAGTTGGCAGCATAGCACAGATACGCAGTATTTT.

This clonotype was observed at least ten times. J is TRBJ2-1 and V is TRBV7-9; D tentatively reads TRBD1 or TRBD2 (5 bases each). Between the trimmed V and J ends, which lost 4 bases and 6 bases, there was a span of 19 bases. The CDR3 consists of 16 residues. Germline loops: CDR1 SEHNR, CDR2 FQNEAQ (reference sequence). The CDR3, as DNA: TGTGCCAGCAGCTCCCTGTCGGGACCGATCTTCAATGAGCAGTTCTTC. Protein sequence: CASSSLSGPIFNEQFF.

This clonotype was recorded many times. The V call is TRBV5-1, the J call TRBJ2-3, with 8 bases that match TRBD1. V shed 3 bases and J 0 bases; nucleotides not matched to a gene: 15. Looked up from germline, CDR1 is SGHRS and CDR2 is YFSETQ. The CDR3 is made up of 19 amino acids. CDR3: CASSYPDRVSLGSTDTQYF. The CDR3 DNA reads TGCGCCAGCAGCTACCCGGACAGGGTCAGTCTTGGTAGCACAGATACGCAGTATTTT.

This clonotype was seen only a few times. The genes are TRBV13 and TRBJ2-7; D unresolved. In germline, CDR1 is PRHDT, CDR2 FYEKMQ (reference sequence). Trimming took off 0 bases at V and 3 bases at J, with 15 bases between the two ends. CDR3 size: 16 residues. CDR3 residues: CASSLGGGSTDYEQYF. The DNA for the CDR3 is TGTGCCAGCAGCTTAGGCGGCGGCAGCACCGACTACGAGCAGTACTTC.

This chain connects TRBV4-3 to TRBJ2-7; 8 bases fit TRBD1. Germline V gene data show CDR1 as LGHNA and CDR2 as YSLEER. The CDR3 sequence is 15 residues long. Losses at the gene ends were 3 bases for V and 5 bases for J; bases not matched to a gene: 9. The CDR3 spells CASSQEDRAGHEQYF. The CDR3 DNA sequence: TGCGCCAGCAGCCAGGAGGACAGGGCGGGCCACGAGCAGTACTTC.

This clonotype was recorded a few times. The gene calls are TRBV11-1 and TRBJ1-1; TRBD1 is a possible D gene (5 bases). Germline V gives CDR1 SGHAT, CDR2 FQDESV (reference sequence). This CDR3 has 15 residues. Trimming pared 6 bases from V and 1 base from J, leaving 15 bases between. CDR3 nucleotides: TGTGCCAGCAGTACCCCCCAGGGCCGGAACACTGAAGCTTTCTTT. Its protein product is CASSTPQGRNTEAFF.

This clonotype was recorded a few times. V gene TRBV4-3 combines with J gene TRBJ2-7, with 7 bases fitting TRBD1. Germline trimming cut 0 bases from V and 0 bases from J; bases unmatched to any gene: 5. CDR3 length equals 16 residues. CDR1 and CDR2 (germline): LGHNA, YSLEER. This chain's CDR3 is CASSQDWGQSSYEQYF. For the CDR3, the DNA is TGCGCCAGCAGCCAAGACTGGGGACAGAGCTCCTACGAGCAGTACTTC.

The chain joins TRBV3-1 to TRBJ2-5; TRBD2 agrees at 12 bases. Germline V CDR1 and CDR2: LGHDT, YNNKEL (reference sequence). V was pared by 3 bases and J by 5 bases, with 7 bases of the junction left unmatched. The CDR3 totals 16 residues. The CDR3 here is CASSQNPSGGEETQYF. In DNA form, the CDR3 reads TGTGCCAGCAGCCAGAACCCTAGCGGGGGGGAGGAGACCCAGTACTTC.

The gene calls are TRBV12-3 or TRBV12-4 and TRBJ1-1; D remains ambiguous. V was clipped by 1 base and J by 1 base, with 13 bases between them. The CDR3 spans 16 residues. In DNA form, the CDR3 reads TGTGCCAGCAGTTTAGGTCAAAAGCCGTCGAACACTGAAGCTTTCTTT. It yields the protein CASSLGQKPSNTEAFF.

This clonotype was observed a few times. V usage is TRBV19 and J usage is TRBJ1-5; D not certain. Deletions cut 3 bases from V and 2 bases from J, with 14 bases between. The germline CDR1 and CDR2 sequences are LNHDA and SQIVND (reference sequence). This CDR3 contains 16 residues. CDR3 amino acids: CASSIPSYGGNQPQHF. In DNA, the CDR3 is TGTGCCAGTAGTATTCCGTCATACGGGGGCAATCAGCCCCAGCATTTT. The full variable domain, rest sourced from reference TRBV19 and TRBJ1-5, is DGGITQSPKYLFRKEGQNVTLSCEQNLNHDAMYWYRQDPGQGLRLIYYSQIVNDFQKGDIAEGYSVSREKKESFPLTVTSAQKNPTAFYLCASSIPSYGGNQPQHFGDGTRLSIL.

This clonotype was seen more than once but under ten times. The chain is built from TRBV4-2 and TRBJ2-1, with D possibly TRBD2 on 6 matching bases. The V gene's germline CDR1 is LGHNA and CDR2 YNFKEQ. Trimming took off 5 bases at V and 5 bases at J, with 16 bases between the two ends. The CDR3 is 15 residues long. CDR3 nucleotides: TGTGCCAGCAGCGAACGACTAGGAACGGACAATGAGCAGTTCTTC. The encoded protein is CASSERLGTDNEQFF.

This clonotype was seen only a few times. The CDR3 DNA reads TGCAGCGGGACCCAGGGTACTGACCCCTACAATGAGCAGTTCTTC. It is translated as CSGTQGTDPYNEQFF. V gene TRBV29-1 combines with J gene TRBJ2-1; tentatively, D is TRBD1 (5 bases). The CDR3 contains 15 residues. Per the germline V gene, CDR1 is SQVTM and CDR2 is ANQGSEA. V shed 7 bases and J shed 2 bases, with 18 bases lying between them.

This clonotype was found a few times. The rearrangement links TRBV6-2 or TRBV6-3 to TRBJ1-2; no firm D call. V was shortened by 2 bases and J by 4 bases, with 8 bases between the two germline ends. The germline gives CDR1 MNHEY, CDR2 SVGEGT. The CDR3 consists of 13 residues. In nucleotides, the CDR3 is TGTGCCAGCAGTTACGGAGAACTCTATGGCTACACCTTC. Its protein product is CASSYGELYGYTF.

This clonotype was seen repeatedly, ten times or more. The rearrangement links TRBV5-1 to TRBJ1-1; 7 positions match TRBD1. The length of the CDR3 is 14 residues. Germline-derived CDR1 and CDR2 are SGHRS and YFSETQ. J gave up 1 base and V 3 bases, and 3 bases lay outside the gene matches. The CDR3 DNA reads TGCGCCAGCAGCTGGACAGGAGAGAACACTGAAGCTTTCTTT. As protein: CASSWTGENTEAFF.

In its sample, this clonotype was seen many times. The CDR3 DNA reads TGTGCCAGCAGCCCCCCGACAGGGGGCTTAACAGACTATGGCTACACCTTC. Protein: CASSPPTGGLTDYGYTF. The gene calls are TRBV7-9 and TRBJ1-2; 10 nucleotides match TRBD1. In germline, CDR1 is SEHNR, CDR2 FQNEAQ (reference sequence). The CDR3 is 17 residues long. Unmatched junction bases numbered 12, after V lost 5 bases and J lost 3 bases.

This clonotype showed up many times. CDR3 region: CASSYVGDQPQHF. The CDR3 DNA is TGTGCCAGCAGTTACGTCGGGGATCAGCCCCAGCATTTT. J is TRBJ1-5 and V is TRBV6-6; D is undetermined. The germline V gene has CDR1 MNHNY and CDR2 SVGAGI (reference sequence). The ends were cut back, 2 bases at V and 5 bases at J, with 7 bases in the middle. The CDR3 is 13 residues long.

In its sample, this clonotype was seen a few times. CDR3 residues: CASSFKDRDTYEQYF. As DNA, the CDR3 is TGTGCCAGCAGCTTTAAGGACAGGGACACCTACGAGCAGTACTTC. The J gene is TRBJ2-7, the V gene TRBV7-6; 8 bases align to TRBD1. Looked up from germline, CDR1 is SGHVS and CDR2 is FNYEAQ. V dropped 3 bases and J dropped 2; count of bases not matched to a gene: 6. The CDR3 has 15 amino acids. The full variable domain, its missing parts supplied by reference TRBV7-6 and TRBJ2-7, is GAGVSQSPRYKVTKRGQDVALRCDPISGHVSLYWYRQALGQGPEFLTYFNYEAQQDKSGLPNDRFSAERPEGSISTLTIQRTEQRDSAMYRCASSFKDRDTYEQYFGPGTRLTVT.

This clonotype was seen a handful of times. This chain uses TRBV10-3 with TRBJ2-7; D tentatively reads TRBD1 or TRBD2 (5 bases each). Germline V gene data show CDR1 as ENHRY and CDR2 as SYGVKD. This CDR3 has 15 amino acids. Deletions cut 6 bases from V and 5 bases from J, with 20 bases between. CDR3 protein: CAISALGTASNEQYV. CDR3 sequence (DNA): TGTGCCATCAGCGCCCTCGGGACGGCGTCAAACGAGCAGTACGTC.

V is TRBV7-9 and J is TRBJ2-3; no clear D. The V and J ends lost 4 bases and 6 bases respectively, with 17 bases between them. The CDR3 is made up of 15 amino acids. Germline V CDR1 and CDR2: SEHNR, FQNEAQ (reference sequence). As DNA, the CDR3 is TGTGCCAGCAGCTCTCCCCAATTTGCTTCTGATACGCAGTATTTT. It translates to CASSSPQFASDTQYF.